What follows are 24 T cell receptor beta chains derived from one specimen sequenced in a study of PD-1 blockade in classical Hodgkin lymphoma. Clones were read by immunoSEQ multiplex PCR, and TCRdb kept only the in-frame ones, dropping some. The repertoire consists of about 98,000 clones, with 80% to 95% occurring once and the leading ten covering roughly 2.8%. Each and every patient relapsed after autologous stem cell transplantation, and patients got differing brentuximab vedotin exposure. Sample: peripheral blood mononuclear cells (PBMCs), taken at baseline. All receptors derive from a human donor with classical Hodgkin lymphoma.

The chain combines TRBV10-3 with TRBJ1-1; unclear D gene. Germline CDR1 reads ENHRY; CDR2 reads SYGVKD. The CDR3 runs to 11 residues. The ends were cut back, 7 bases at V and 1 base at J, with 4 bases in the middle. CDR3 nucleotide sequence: TGTGCCATCAAGGAGAACACTGAAGCTTTCTTT. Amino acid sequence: CAIKENTEAFF.

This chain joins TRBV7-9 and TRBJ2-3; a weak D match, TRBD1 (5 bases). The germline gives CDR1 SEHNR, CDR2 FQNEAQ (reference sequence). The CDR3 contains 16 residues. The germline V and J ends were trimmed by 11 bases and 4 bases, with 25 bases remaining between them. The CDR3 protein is CAARGEAGSSSDTQYF. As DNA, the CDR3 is TGTGCCGCAAGAGGAGAAGCAGGGTCCTCCTCAGATACGCAGTATTTT.

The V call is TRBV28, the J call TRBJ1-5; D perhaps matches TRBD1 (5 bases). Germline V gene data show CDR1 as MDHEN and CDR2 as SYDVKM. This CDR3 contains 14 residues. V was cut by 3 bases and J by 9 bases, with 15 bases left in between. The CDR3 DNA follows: TGTGCCAGCAGTTTGCGACAGACGTTCGGGCCCCAGCATTTT. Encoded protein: CASSLRQTFGPQHF.

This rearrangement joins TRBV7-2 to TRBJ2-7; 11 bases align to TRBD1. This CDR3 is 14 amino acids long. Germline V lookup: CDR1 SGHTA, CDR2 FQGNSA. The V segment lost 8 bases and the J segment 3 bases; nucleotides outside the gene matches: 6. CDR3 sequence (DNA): TGTGCCAGCTGTTGGACAGGGGGCAACTACGAGCAGTACTTC. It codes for CASCWTGGNYEQYF.

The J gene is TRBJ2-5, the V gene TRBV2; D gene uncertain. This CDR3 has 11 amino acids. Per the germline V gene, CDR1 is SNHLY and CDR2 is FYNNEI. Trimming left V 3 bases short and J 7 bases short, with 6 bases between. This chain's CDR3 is CASSDPGTQYF. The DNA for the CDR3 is TGTGCCAGCAGTGACCCAGGGACCCAGTACTTC. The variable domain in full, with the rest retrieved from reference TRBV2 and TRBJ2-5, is EPEVTQTPSHQVTQMGQEVILRCVPISNHLYFYWYRQILGQKVEFLVSFYNNEISEKSEIFDDQFSVERPDGSNFTLKIRSTKLEDSAMYFCASSDPGTQYFGPGTRLLVL.

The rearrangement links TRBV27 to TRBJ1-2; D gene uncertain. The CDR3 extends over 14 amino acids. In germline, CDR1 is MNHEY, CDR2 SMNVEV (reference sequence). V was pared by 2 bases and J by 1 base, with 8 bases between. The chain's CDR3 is CASSLGGGNYGYTF. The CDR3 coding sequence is TGTGCCAGCAGTTTAGGAGGCGGTAACTATGGCTACACCTTC.

The CDR3 protein is CASSYSVGPYGYTF. For the CDR3, the DNA is TGTGCCAGCAGTTACTCGGTGGGGCCCTATGGCTACACCTTC. V is TRBV6-5 and J is TRBJ1-2; TRBD1 might be the D (5 bases). CDR3 length: 14 residues. From germline, CDR1 is MNHEY and CDR2 SVGAGI. Trimming took off 0 bases at V and 4 bases at J, with 9 bases between the two ends.

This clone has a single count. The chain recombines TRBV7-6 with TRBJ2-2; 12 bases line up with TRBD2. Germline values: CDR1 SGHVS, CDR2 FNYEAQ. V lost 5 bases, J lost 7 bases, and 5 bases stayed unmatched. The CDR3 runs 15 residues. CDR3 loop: CASSRLAGDHGELFF. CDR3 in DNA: TGTGCCAGCAGCCGACTAGCGGGAGATCACGGGGAGCTGTTTTTT.

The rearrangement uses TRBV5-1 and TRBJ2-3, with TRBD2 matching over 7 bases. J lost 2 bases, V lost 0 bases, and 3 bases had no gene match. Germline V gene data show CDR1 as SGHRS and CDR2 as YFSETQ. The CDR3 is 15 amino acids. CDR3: CASSLGGSFTDTQYF. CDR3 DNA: TGCGCCAGCAGCTTGGGCGGGAGCTTCACAGATACGCAGTATTTT.

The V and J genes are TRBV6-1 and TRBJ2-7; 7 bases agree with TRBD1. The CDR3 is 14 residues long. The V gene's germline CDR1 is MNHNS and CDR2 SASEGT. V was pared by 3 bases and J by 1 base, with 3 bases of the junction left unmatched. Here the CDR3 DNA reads TGTGCCAGCAGTGAGGGGACAGCTTCCTACGAGCAGTACTTC. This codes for CASSEGTASYEQYF.

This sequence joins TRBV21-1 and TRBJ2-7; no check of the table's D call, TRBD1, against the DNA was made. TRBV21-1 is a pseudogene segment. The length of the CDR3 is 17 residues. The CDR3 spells CASRSMTPGTGMHEQYF. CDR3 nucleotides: TGTGCCAGCCGCTCGATGACCCCCGGGACAGGGATGCACGAGCAGTACTTC.

The DNA of the CDR3 is TGCGCCAGCAGCCGGACAGGGAAGGATGGCGAGCAGTACTTC. Its protein product is CASSRTGKDGEQYF. The chain uses TRBV4-1 and TRBJ2-7; 8 bases align to TRBD1. Germline CDR1 and CDR2: MGHRA and YSYEKL. CDR3 length: 14 residues. V shed 4 bases, J shed 6 bases, and the junction held 8 bases outside the gene matches.

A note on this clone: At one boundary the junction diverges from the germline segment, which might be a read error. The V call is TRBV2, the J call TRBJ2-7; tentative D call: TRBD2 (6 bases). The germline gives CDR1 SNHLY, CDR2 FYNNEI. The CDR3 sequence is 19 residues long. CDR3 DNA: TGTGCCAGCCAACCGGAGGGATTGGGGCAGATTGGAGGCTTCTACGGGCAGTACTTC. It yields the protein CASQPEGLGQIGGFYGQYF.

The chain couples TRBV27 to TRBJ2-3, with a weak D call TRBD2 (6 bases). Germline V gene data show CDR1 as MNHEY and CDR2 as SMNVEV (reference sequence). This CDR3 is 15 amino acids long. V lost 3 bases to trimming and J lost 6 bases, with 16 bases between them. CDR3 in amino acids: CASSLSGRVPDTQYF. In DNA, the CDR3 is TGTGCCAGCAGTTTGTCCGGGAGAGTCCCCGATACGCAGTATTTT.

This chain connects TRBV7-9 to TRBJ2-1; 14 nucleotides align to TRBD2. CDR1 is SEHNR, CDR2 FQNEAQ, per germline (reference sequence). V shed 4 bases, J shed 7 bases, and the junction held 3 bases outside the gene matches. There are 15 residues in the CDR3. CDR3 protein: CASSSGLAGVNEQFF. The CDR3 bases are TGTGCCAGCAGCTCGGGACTAGCGGGAGTAAATGAGCAGTTCTTC.

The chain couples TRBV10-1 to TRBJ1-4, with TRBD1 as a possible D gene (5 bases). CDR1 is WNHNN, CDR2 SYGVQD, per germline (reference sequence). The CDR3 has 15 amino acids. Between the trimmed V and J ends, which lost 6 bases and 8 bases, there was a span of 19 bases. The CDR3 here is CASSETSRGEEKLFF. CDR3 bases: TGCGCCAGCAGCGAAACTTCCCGGGGCGAGGAAAAACTGTTTTTT.

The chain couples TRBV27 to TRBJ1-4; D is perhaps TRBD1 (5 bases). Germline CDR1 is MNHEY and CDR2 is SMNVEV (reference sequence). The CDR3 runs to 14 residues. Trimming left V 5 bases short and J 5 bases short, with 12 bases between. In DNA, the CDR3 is TGTGCCAGCAGTCGGACATCCGGAAATGAAAAACTGTTTTTT. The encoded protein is CASSRTSGNEKLFF.

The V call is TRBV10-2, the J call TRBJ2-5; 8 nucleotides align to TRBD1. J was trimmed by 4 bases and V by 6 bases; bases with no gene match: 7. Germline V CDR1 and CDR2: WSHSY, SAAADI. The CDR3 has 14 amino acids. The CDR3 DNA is TGCGCCAGCAGCGCGACAGGGGTCGGAGAGACCCAGTACTTC. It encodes CASSATGVGETQYF.

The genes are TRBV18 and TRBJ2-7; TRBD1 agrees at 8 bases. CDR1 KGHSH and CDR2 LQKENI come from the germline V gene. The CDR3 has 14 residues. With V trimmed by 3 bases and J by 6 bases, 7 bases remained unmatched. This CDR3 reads CASSPIDRGAEQYF. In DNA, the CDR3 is TGTGCCAGCTCACCGATCGACAGGGGAGCCGAGCAGTACTTC.

The CDR3 nucleotides are TGTGCCAGTAGTACCACCGGGACAGGGAGTAGCAATCAGCCCCAGCATTTT. Translating gives CASSTTGTGSSNQPQHF. The J gene is TRBJ1-5, the V gene TRBV19; TRBD1 agrees at 9 bases. Germline lookup yields CDR1 LNHDA and CDR2 SQIVND (reference sequence). J gave up 0 bases and V 4 bases, and 7 bases lay outside the gene matches. This CDR3 region has 17 residues.

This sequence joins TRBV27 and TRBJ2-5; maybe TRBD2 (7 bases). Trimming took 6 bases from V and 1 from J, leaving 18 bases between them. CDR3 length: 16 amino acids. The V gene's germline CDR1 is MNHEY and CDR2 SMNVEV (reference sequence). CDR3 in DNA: TGTGCCAGCAGCATGGCGGGGGCAATAGCCCAAGAGACCCAGTACTTC. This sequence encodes CASSMAGAIAQETQYF.

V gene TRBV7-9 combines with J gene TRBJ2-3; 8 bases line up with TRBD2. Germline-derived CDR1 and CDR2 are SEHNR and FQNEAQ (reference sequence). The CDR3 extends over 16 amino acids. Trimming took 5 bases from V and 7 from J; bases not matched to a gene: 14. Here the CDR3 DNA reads TGTGCCAGCAGCCCCCCGCTACGGGAGGGCCTTCATACGCAGTATTTT. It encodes CASSPPLREGLHTQYF.

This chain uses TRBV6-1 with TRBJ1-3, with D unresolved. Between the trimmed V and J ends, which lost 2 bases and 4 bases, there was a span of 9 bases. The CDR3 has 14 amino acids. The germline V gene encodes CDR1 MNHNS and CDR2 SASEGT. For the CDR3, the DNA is TGTGCCAGCAGTGAACCCAGCCGGGGAAACACCATATATTTT. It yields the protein CASSEPSRGNTIYF.

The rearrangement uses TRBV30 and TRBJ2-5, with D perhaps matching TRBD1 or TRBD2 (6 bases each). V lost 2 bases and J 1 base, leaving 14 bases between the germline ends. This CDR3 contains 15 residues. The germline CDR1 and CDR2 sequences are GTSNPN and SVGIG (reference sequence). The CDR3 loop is CAWSRGPGAQETQYF. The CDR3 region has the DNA TGTGCCTGGAGTCGCGGACCGGGGGCCCAAGAGACCCAGTACTTC. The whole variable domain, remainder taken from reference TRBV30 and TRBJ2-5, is SQTIHQWPATLVQPVGSPLSLECTVEGTSNPNLYWYRQAAGRGLQLLFYSVGIGQISSEVPQNLSASRPQDRQFILSSKKLLLSDSGFYLCAWSRGPGAQETQYFGPGTRLLVL.